This TCR beta chain was identified in a study of CD8 T cells in ankylosing spondylitis. MiXCR, run by TCRdb on the 5' RACE reads, gives a single entry per CDR3 protein. The data contain about 240,000 distinct CDR3 sequences, 9.5% to 12% of them seen just once; the ten biggest clones take up less than 8%. This clonotype was counted at least ten times. Its cognate antigen is unknown. The V gene lost 0 bases and the J gene lost 8 bases, with 11 bases spanning the gap. The CDR3 totals 14 residues. The germline V gene encodes CDR1 SGHDT and CDR2 YYEEEE. Points from the study as a whole: Significantly higher representation of disease-linked clones was reported for matched ankylosing spondylitis synovial fluid. CD8+ disease-linked clones were present at relatively low frequencies in blood. Earlier work had already found some motif variants in reactive arthritis synovial fluid and blood.

The sequence derives from a male donor with ankylosing spondylitis or in good health (not recorded which). V is TRBV5-6 and J is TRBJ1-4; D uncertain. The sample comprised blood, either unsorted or a sorted T cell fraction (not recorded which). CDR3 DNA sequence: TGTGCCAGCAGCTTGGAATTGGCAGAAGAAAAACTGTTTTTT. Translated, it gives CASSLELAEEKLFF.